These 27 T cell receptor beta chains originate from one sample sequenced in a study of T cells in Graves' hyperthyroidism and ophthalmopathy. Amplified regions were TCR beta CDR3 sequences from RNA transcripts. First-round RT-PCR with HTBI primers amplified the TCR CDR3 region. TCRdb recomputed calls from the multiplex PCR reads with MiXCR, one row per CDR3 protein. The table shows about 380,000 distinct CDR3 sequences, with approximately 15% occurring only once. Specimen: blood. The receptors were sampled from a young man with Graves' hyperthyroidism that later progressed to Graves' ophthalmopathy.

This chain joins TRBV9 and TRBJ2-7, with unresolved D. Looked up from germline, CDR1 is SGDLS and CDR2 is YYNGEE. The CDR3 has 12 amino acids. V lost 0 bases and J lost 10, with 11 bases in between. The CDR3 loop is CASSVDLREQYF. The CDR3, as DNA: TGTGCCAGCAGCGTAGATCTCCGAGAACAGTACTTC.

V and J are TRBV19 and TRBJ2-1; D is ambiguous. Trimming pared 4 bases from V and 4 bases from J, leaving 17 bases between. Germline V lookup: CDR1 LNHDA, CDR2 SQIVND (reference sequence). CDR3 length: 16 amino acids. The CDR3 bases are TGTGCCAGTAGTACCCCAAGGCTCAAATCATACAATGAGCAGTTCTTC. Protein sequence: CASSTPRLKSYNEQFF.

The CDR3 bases are TGCAGTGCGGAGAGAAACCATTTCCAAGAGACCCAGTACTTC. Protein: CSAERNHFQETQYF. V is TRBV20-1 and J is TRBJ2-5; D not resolved. The CDR3 is made up of 14 amino acids. Germline CDR1 DFQATT, CDR2 SNEGSKA (reference sequence). Deletions cut 6 bases from V and 1 base from J, with 15 bases between.

The chain couples TRBV5-6 to TRBJ2-5; 10 bases match TRBD1. Germline V lookup: CDR1 SGHDT, CDR2 YYEEEE. V gave up 1 base and J gave up 5 bases; unmatched junction bases: 8. The CDR3 length is 16 residues. The CDR3, as DNA: TGTGCCAGCAGCTTGTGGGGACAGGGGCTGGGGGAGACCCAGTACTTC. Translated, it gives CASSLWGQGLGETQYF.

This chain connects TRBV7-8 to TRBJ2-1, with D maybe TRBD1 (5 bases). The CDR3 spans 14 residues. Germline values: CDR1 SGHVS, CDR2 FQNEAQ. The V end lost 5 bases, the J end lost 6 bases, and 14 bases lay between the germline ends. The CDR3 nucleotides read TGTGCCAGCAGCCCCAGGGATTGGGTCAATGAGCAGTTCTTC. Translating it yields CASSPRDWVNEQFF.

In this sample, this clonotype turned up a few times. This chain joins TRBV5-1 and TRBJ2-2; perhaps TRBD1 as D (7 bases). V dropped 4 bases and J dropped 4 bases, with 17 bases sitting between them. Germline CDR1 and CDR2: SGHRS and YFSETQ. The length of the CDR3 is 16 residues. For the CDR3, the DNA is TGCGCCAGCAGCCCCGCGGGACAGCGAGGCACCGGGGAGCTGTTTTTT. Its protein is CASSPAGQRGTGELFF.

Note on this clonotype: Just one base apart from a much larger clone, this may be a read error. Here the CDR3 omits its conserved ending phenylalanine or tryptophan, so a read error is the likely source. The genes are TRBV5-6 and TRBJ1-5; D not certain. Per germline, CDR1 SGHDT and CDR2 YYEEEE. The CDR3 length is 14 residues. Trimming pared 0 bases from V and 1 base from J, leaving 5 bases between. The CDR3 spells CASSLDGSNQPQHL. The CDR3 coding sequence is TGTGCCAGCAGCTTGGACGGGAGCAATCAGCCCCAGCATCTT.

In this sample, this clonotype turned up a few times. The rearrangement joins TRBV4-1 to TRBJ2-7; no clear D. CDR3 size: 13 residues. V shed 1 base and J shed 4 bases, with 8 bases lying between them. Germline CDR1 and CDR2: MGHRA and YSYEKL. The CDR3 protein is CASSQVWFYEQYF. The CDR3 bases are TGCGCCAGCAGCCAAGTCTGGTTTTACGAGCAGTACTTC.

Concerning this clonotype: It may be a read error: a sequence one base away is much more abundant. This chain uses TRBV2 with TRBJ2-3; D is possibly TRBD1 or TRBD2 (5 bases each). Germline V gene data show CDR1 as SNHLY and CDR2 as FYNNEI. This CDR3 region has 16 residues. The CDR3 sequence is CASSEAQQEATDTRYF. The DNA for the CDR3 is TGTGCCAGCAGTGAAGCGCAACAGGAGGCCACAGATACGCGGTATTTT.

In its sample, this clonotype was seen many times. The chain recombines TRBV12-3 or TRBV12-4 with TRBJ2-3; 8 positions match TRBD2. The length of the CDR3 is 15 residues. With V trimmed by 5 bases and J by 5 bases, 9 bases remained unmatched. This chain's CDR3 is CASSALRGAEDTQYF. The CDR3 DNA sequence: TGTGCCAGCAGTGCCTTGCGGGGGGCCGAAGATACGCAGTATTTT.

The J gene is TRBJ2-1, the V gene TRBV19; D is perhaps TRBD1 (5 bases). Trimming shortened V by 5 bases and J by 7 bases, and 18 bases separated the two germline ends. Germline CDR1 LNHDA, CDR2 SQIVND (reference sequence). The CDR3 sequence is 15 residues long. In DNA, the CDR3 is TGTGCCAGTAGTCCTGGACACCCGAGCCGAAATGAGCAGTTCTTC. Its translation is CASSPGHPSRNEQFF.

This chain links TRBV7-8 with TRBJ2-7; TRBD1 matches 7 bases. The CDR3 is 13 amino acids. CDR1 and CDR2 from the germline V gene are SGHVS and FQNEAQ. J was trimmed by 5 bases and V by 8 bases; bases with no gene match: 9. The CDR3 DNA sequence: TGTGCCAGCGCGCAACAGGGGTCGCACGAGCAGTACTTC. Protein product: CASAQQGSHEQYF.

This sequence joins TRBV7-6 and TRBJ1-2; D possibly corresponds to TRBD1 (5 bases). Germline-derived CDR1 and CDR2 are SGHVS and FNYEAQ. Between the trimmed V and J ends, which lost 1 base and 6 bases, there was a span of 15 bases. CDR3 length equals 15 residues. CDR3 DNA: TGTGCCAGCAGCTTAGTTTCTGAACAGGAGAATGGCTACACCTTC. It codes for CASSLVSEQENGYTF. The whole variable domain, remainder taken from reference TRBV7-6 and TRBJ1-2, is GAGVSQSPRYKVTKRGQDVALRCDPISGHVSLYWYRQALGQGPEFLTYFNYEAQQDKSGLPNDRFSAERPEGSISTLTIQRTEQRDSAMYRCASSLVSEQENGYTFGSGTRLTVV.

This clonotype has a count of ten or more. The rearrangement uses TRBV28 and TRBJ1-3, with D perhaps TRBD1 (5 bases). This CDR3 comprises 16 residues. CDR1 is MDHEN and CDR2 is SYDVKM in the germline V gene. Trimming took off 4 bases at V and 2 bases at J, with 15 bases between the two ends. The CDR3 coding sequence is TGTGCCAGCAGTTCTCGGCCAGGGAAAGCTGGAAACACCATATATTTT. Amino acids: CASSSRPGKAGNTIYF.

This clonotype occurred a few times. This sequence joins TRBV5-1 and TRBJ2-1, with D perhaps matching TRBD2 (7 bases). V lost 4 bases and J 4 bases, leaving 15 bases between the germline ends. CDR1 is SGHRS and CDR2 is YFSETQ in the germline V gene. CDR3 length: 15 residues. CDR3 sequence reads: CASSGGGHDYNEQFF. CDR3 DNA: TGCGCCAGCAGCGGCGGGGGACACGATTACAATGAGCAGTTCTTC.

This clonotype has a handful of counts. V is TRBV10-3 and J is TRBJ2-7; TRBD1 matches 7 bases. The CDR3 extends over 14 amino acids. In germline, CDR1 is ENHRY, CDR2 SYGVKD. V gave up 0 bases and J gave up 5 bases; unmatched junction bases: 4. The CDR3 is CAISESEGADEQYF. The CDR3 DNA reads TGTGCCATCAGTGAGTCCGAGGGGGCGGACGAGCAGTACTTC.

The J gene is TRBJ2-6, the V gene TRBV5-6; a possible D gene is TRBD1 (5 bases). The CDR3 is 15 amino acids. Germline V lookup: CDR1 SGHDT, CDR2 YYEEEE. The V end was cut by 5 bases, the J end by 2 bases, with 11 bases between. CDR3 in amino acids: CASSWQGTGANVLTF. The DNA for the CDR3 is TGTGCCAGCAGTTGGCAGGGAACTGGGGCCAACGTCCTGACTTTC.

This clonotype was observed a few times. This chain joins TRBV20-1 and TRBJ2-2; 8 bases are shared with TRBD1. The CDR3 runs 15 residues. V shed 4 bases and J 0 bases; nucleotides not matched to a gene: 4. The germline CDR1 and CDR2 sequences are DFQATT and SNEGSKA (reference sequence). The CDR3 protein is CSATRTGTNTGELFF. The CDR3 DNA is TGCAGTGCTACCAGGACAGGGACGAACACCGGGGAGCTGTTTTTT.

At least ten counts were recorded for this clonotype. The chain has TRBV20-1 and TRBJ2-5; D possibly matches TRBD1 or TRBD2 (6 bases each). CDR1 and CDR2 from the germline V gene are DFQATT and SNEGSKA (reference sequence). The CDR3 is 12 amino acids. Deletions cut 3 bases from V and 5 bases from J, with 10 bases between. CDR3 in amino acids: CSARLGGETQYF. The CDR3 DNA follows: TGCAGTGCTAGGCTAGGGGGGGAGACCCAGTACTTC.

In this sample, this clonotype turned up many times. The chain couples TRBV9 to TRBJ1-1; D gene ambiguous. Germline CDR1 is SGDLS and CDR2 is YYNGEE. There are 14 residues in the CDR3. V was clipped by 0 bases and J by 1 base, with 7 bases between them. The CDR3, as DNA: TGTGCCAGCAGCGTAGATGGCAGGAACACTGAAGCTTTCTTT. It specifies CASSVDGRNTEAFF.

This clonotype showed up many times. The V gene is TRBV6-1, the J gene TRBJ2-1; TRBD1 is a possible D gene (5 bases). The CDR3 has 14 amino acids. Germline V lookup: CDR1 MNHNS, CDR2 SASEGT. Trimming removed 3 bases at V and 10 bases at J, with 16 bases between. The CDR3 coding sequence is TGTGCCAGCAGTGAGGCAGGGTATGGTGCGGAGCAGTTCTTC. Amino acids: CASSEAGYGAEQFF.

This clonotype came up many times. V usage is TRBV12-3 or TRBV12-4 and J usage is TRBJ1-6, with D hard to call. Trimming took off 2 bases at V and 8 bases at J, with 13 bases between the two ends. CDR3 size: 15 residues. CDR3 coding DNA: TGTGCCAGCAGTTTAAGTCAGAAAAAGGATTCACCCCTCCACTTT. As protein: CASSLSQKKDSPLHF.

The chain is built from TRBV5-4 and TRBJ1-4; no reliable D call. In germline, CDR1 is SGHNT, CDR2 YYREEE (reference sequence). This CDR3 contains 13 residues. The V end lost 0 bases, the J end lost 7 bases, and 7 bases lay between the germline ends. The CDR3 region has the DNA TGTGCCAGCAGCTTGGGGGGAAGTGAAAAACTGTTTTTT. Translation gives CASSLGGSEKLFF.

CDR3 nucleotides: TGTGCCAGCACATCATGGGGGGGGCGCAACAATGAGCAGTTCTTC. Translation: CASTSWGGRNNEQFF. The chain has TRBV12-3 or TRBV12-4 and TRBJ2-1, with D perhaps matching TRBD2 (7 bases). The CDR3 extends over 15 amino acids. V shed 7 bases and J shed 5 bases, with 18 bases lying between them.

This clonotype was seen many times. The gene calls are TRBV20-1 and TRBJ2-5; no definite D call. The V and J ends lost 0 bases and 7 bases respectively, with 3 bases between them. From germline, CDR1 is DFQATT and CDR2 SNEGSKA (reference sequence). The CDR3 is made up of 10 amino acids. CDR3: CSAREGTQYF. In nucleotides, the CDR3 is TGCAGTGCTAGAGAAGGGACCCAGTACTTC.

This clonotype has more than one count but fewer than ten. The chain is built from TRBV29-1 and TRBJ1-2; D gene ambiguous. V was trimmed by 3 bases and J by 6 bases, leaving 8 bases between them. CDR1 SQVTM and CDR2 ANQGSEA come from the germline V gene. The length of the CDR3 is 11 residues. CDR3 coding DNA: TGCAGCGTTGAGTATAGGGATGGCTACACCTTC. Its translation is CSVEYRDGYTF.

This clonotype was observed at least ten times. V is TRBV6-2 or TRBV6-3 and J is TRBJ1-5, with 10 bases identical to TRBD1. Unmatched junction bases numbered 13, after V lost 2 bases and J lost 9 bases. Germline lookup yields CDR1 MNHEY and CDR2 SVGEGT. This CDR3 has 17 residues. CDR3 sequence: CASSYPGTGVFLAPQHF. CDR3 nucleotide sequence: TGTGCCAGCAGTTACCCCGGGACAGGGGTATTTCTGGCGCCCCAGCATTTT.